This is a list of T cell receptor beta chains from one sample in a study of human T cells and chemical hapten exposure. TCRdb recomputed calls from the RACE reads with MiXCR, one row per CDR3 protein. Among tens of thousands of distinct CDR3 sequences, more than 8% were seen once, and the ten largest hold around 9.5%. This specimen consisted of whole blood, obtained in connection with sensitization to the hapten diphenylcyclopropenone (DPC). The receptors were gathered from a man aged 35 to 55 with alopecia areata. Some clones in this sample may be carry-over from other donors' samples. Each CDR3 is given with its conserved first and last residue. A D gene is named only where the DNA matches it firmly. Clone size is stated in some rows and not others, as once, few, many or a class when expanded.

TRBV9	-	-	TRBJ2-7	CASSAGTSPYEQYF	TGTGCCAGCAGCGCCGGGACATCCCCCTACGAGCAGTACTTC
TRBV28	many	-	TRBJ2-3	CASSLFPDTQYF	TGTGCCAGCAGTTTATTCCCGGATACGCAGTATTTT
TRBV7-6	few	TRBD1	TRBJ2-7	CASSPKPQGDIYNEQYF	TGTGCCAGCAGCCCGAAACCCCAGGGGGACATCTATAACGAGCAGTACTTC
TRBV12-3/TRBV12-4	many	-	TRBJ1-5	CASSLEGWNQPQHF	TGTGCCAGCAGTTTAGAGGGGTGGAATCAGCCCCAGCATTTT
TRBV6-2/TRBV6-3	-	TRBD2	TRBJ2-2	CASSYPAASGRANTGELFF	TGTGCCAGCAGTTACCCTGCGGCTAGCGGGAGGGCCAACACCGGGGAGCTGTTTTTT
TRBV2	many	-	TRBJ2-4	CASSEDQGTSKNIQYF	TGTGCCAGCAGTGAAGATCAGGGGACCTCCAAAAACATTCAGTACTTC
TRBV12-3/TRBV12-4	few	-	TRBJ2-1	CASHGEFWTQDYNEQFF	TGTGCCAGCCATGGGGAATTTTGGACCCAAGACTACAATGAGCAGTTCTTC
TRBV18	many	-	TRBJ2-3	CASSPFGDWNTQYF	TGTGCCAGCTCACCATTCGGGGACTGGAATACGCAGTATTTT
TRBV28	many	TRBD2	TRBJ2-7	CASSGLAGSYEQYF	TGTGCCAGCAGTGGACTAGCGGGCTCCTACGAGCAGTACTTC
TRBV12-3/TRBV12-4	-	-	TRBJ2-5	CASSPPRRQETQYF	TGTGCCAGCAGTCCCCCCCGCCGCCAAGAGACCCAGTACTTC
TRBV7-6	many	-	TRBJ2-7	CASSPQGSTYEQYF	TGTGCCAGCAGCCCACAGGGTTCAACCTACGAGCAGTACTTC
TRBV15	-	TRBD1	TRBJ1-6	CATKAGTGLNSPLHF	TGTGCCACCAAGGCCGGGACAGGCCTCAATTCACCCCTCCACTTT
TRBV4-1	-	-	TRBJ1-4	CASSHRVANEKLFF	TGCGCCAGCAGCCACAGGGTAGCTAATGAAAAACTGTTTTTT
TRBV11-2	few	-	TRBJ1-1	CASSLGPTEAFF	TGTGCCAGCAGCTTAGGACCCACTGAAGCTTTCTTT
TRBV11-3	many	TRBD1	TRBJ2-2	CASSFDTGAGELFF	TGTGCCAGCAGCTTCGATACAGGGGCCGGGGAGCTGTTTTTT
TRBV28	-	TRBD1	TRBJ2-7	CACSSIRGTGYEQYF	TGTGCCTGCAGTTCAATTCGAGGGACAGGATACGAGCAGTACTTC
TRBV5-4	many	-	TRBJ2-7	CASSLGGSSYEQYF	TGTGCCAGCAGCTTGGGCGGTTCCTCCTACGAGCAGTACTTC
TRBV6-5	many	TRBD2	TRBJ2-2	CASSYLTSGRPGELFF	TGTGCCAGCAGTTACCTTACTAGCGGGAGACCCGGGGAGCTGTTTTTT
TRBV7-2	-	TRBD2	TRBJ2-3	CASIVAGVLTDTQYF	TGTGCCAGCATCGTAGCGGGAGTCCTCACAGATACGCAGTATTTT
TRBV21-1	few	-	TRBJ2-6	CASSKDWADAGANVLTF	TGTGCCAGCAGCAAAGATTGGGCAGACGCTGGGGCCAACGTCCTGACTTTC
TRBV11-1	many	TRBD1	TRBJ1-1	CASSFPGGADTEAFF	TGTGCCAGCAGCTTCCCAGGGGGCGCGGACACTGAAGCTTTCTTT
TRBV9	many	TRBD2	TRBJ2-3	CASSARLAGDTQYF	TGTGCCAGCAGCGCCCGACTAGCAGGGGATACGCAGTATTTT
TRBV20-1	many	TRBD2	TRBJ2-1	CSAAFPGGRAKEQFF	TGCAGTGCCGCCTTTCCTGGCGGGAGGGCCAAGGAGCAGTTCTTC
TRBV9	-	-	TRBJ2-1	CASAGIYNEQFF	TGTGCCAGCGCCGGGATTTACAATGAGCAGTTCTTC